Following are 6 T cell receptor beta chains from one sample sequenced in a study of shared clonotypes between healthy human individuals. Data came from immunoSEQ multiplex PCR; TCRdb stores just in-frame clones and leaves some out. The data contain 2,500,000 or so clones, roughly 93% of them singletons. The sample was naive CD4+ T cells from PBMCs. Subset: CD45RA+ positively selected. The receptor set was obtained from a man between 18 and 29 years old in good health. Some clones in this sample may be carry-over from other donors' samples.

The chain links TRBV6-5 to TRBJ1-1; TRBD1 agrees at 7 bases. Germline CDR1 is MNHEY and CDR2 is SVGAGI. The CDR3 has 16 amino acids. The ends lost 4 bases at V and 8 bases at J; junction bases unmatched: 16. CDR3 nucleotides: TGTGCCAGCAGTTCATTCCCCCGACAGGGTGGGACGGAAGCTTTCTTT. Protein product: CASSSFPRQGGTEAFF.

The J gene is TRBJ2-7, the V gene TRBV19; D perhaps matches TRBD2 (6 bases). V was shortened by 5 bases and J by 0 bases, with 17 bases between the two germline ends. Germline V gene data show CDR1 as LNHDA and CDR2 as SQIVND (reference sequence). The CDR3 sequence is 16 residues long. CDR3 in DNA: TGTGCCAGTAGTGGACCCGGGGACTCCAACTCCTACGAGCAGTACTTC. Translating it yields CASSGPGDSNSYEQYF. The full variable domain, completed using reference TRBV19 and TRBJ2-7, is DGGITQSPKYLFRKEGQNVTLSCEQNLNHDAMYWYRQDPGQGLRLIYYSQIVNDFQKGDIAEGYSVSREKKESFPLTVTSAQKNPTAFYLCASSGPGDSNSYEQYFGPGTRLTVT.

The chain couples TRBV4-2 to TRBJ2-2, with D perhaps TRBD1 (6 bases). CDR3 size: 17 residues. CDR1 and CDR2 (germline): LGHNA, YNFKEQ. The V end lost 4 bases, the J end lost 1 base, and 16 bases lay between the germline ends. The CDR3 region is CASSPWGQPVNTGELFF. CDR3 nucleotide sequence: TGTGCCAGCAGCCCCTGGGGGCAGCCCGTGAACACCGGGGAGCTGTTTTTT.

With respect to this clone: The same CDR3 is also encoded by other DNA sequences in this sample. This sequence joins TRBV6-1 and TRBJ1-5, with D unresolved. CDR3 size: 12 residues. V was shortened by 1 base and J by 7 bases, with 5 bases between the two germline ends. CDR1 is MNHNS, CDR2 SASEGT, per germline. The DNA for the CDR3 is TGTGCCAGCAGTGAAGGCGGACAGCCCCAGCATTTT. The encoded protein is CASSEGGQPQHF.

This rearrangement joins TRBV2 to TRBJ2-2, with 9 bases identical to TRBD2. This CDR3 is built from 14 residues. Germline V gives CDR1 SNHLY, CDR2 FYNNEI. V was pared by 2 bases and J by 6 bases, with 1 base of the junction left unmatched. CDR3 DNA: TGTGCCAGCAGTGAAATAGCGGGAGCCGGGGAGCTGTTTTTT. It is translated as CASSEIAGAGELFF.

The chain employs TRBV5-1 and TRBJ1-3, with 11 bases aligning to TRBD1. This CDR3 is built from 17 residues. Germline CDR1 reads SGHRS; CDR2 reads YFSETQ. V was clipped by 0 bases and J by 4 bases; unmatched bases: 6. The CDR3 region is CASSLGGQGAKGNTIYF. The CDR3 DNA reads TGCGCCAGCAGCTTGGGAGGACAGGGGGCGAAAGGAAACACCATATATTTT.